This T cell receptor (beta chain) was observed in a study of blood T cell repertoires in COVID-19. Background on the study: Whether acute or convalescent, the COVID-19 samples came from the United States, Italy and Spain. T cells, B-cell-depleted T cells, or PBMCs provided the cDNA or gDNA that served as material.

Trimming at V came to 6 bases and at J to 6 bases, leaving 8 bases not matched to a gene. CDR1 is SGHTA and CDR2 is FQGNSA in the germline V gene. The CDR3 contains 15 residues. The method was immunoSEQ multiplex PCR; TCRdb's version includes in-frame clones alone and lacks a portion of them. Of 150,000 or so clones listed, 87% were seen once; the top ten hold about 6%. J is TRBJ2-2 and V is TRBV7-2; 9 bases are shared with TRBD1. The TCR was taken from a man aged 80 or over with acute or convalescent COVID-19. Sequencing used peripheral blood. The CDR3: CASRDRTGAPGELFF. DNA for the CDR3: TGTGCCAGCAGGGATCGGACAGGGGCGCCCGGGGAGCTGTTTTTT.